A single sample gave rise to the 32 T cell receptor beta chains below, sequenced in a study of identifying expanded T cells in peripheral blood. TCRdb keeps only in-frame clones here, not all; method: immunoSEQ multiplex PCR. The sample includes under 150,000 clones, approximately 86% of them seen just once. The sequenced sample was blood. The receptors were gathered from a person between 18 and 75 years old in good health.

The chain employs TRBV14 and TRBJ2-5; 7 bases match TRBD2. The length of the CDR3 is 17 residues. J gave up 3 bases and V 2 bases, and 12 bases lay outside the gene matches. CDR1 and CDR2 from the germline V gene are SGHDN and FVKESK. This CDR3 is CASSQLLPSGFKETQYF. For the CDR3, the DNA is TGTGCCAGCAGCCAACTTCTCCCTAGCGGATTTAAAGAGACCCAGTACTTC.

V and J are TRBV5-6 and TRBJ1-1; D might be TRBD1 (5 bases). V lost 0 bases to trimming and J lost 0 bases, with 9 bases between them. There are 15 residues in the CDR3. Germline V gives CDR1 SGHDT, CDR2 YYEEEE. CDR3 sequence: CASSLGGRLNTEAFF. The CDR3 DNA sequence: TGTGCCAGCAGCTTGGGGGGCCGACTGAACACTGAAGCTTTCTTT.

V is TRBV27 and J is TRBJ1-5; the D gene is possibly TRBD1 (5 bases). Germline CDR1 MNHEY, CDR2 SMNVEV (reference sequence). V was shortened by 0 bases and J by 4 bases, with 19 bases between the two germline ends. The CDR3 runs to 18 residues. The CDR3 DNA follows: TGTGCCAGCAGTTTATCTTATCCGGGGCCAAGGGAGAATCAGCCCCAGCATTTT. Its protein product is CASSLSYPGPRENQPQHF.

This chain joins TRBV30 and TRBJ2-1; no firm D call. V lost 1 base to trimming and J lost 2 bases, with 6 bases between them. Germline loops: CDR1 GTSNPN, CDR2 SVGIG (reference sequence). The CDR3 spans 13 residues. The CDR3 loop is CAWSEVAYNEQFF. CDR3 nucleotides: TGTGCCTGGAGTGAGGTTGCCTACAATGAGCAGTTCTTC.

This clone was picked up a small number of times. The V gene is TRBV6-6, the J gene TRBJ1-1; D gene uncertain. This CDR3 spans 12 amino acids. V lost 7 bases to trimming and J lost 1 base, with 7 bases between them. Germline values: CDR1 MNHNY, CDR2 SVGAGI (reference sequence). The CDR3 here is CASNSGNTEAFF. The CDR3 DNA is TGTGCCAGCAACTCTGGGAACACTGAAGCTTTCTTT.

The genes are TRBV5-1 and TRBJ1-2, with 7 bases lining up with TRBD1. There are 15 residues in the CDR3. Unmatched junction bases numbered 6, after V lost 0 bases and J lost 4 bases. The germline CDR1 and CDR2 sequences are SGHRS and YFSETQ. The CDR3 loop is CASSLEGAGSYGYTF. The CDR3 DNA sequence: TGCGCCAGCAGCTTGGAGGGGGCCGGATCCTATGGCTACACCTTC.

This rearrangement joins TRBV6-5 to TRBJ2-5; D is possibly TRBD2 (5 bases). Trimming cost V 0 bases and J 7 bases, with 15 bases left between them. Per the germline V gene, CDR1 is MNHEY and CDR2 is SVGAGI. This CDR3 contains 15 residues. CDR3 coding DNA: TGTGCCAGCAGTTACTCAAAGACTGGTGGAGGGACCCAGTACTTC. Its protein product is CASSYSKTGGGTQYF.

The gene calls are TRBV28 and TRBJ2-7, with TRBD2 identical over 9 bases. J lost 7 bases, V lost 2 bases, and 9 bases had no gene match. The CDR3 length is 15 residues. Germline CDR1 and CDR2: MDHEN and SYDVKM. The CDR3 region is CASSLPAGGLNEQYF. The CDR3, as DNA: TGTGCCAGCAGTTTACCAGCGGGAGGTCTAAATGAGCAGTACTTC. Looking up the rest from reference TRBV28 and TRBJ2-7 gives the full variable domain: DVKVTQSSRYLVKRTGEKVFLECVQDMDHENMFWYRQDPGLGLRLIYFSYDVKMKEKGDIPEGYSVSREKKERFSLILESASTNQTSMYLCASSLPAGGLNEQYFGPGTRLTVT.

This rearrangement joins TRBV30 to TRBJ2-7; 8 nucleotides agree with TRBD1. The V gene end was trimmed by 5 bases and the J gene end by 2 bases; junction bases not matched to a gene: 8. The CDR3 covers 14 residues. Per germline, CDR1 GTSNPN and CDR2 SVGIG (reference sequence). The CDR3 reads CAWGDRGPPYEQYF. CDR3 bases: TGTGCCTGGGGTGACAGGGGTCCACCCTACGAGCAGTACTTC.

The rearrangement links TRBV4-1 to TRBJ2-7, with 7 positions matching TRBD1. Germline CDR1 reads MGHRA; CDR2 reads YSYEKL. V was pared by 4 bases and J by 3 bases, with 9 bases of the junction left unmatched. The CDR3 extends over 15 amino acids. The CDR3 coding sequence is TGCGCCAGCAGCCCAATACCGGGACAGAGCTACGAGCAGTACTTC. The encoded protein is CASSPIPGQSYEQYF.

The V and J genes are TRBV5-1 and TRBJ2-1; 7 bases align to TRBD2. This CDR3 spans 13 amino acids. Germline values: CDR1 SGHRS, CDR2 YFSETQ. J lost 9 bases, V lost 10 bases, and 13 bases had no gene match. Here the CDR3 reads CAHEVAGVSEQFF. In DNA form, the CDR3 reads TGCGCCCATGAAGTGGCGGGAGTAAGTGAGCAGTTCTTC.

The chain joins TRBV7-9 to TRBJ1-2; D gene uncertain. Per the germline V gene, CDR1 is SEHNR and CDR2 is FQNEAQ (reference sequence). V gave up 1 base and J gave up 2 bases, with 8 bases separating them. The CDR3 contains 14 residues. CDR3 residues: CASSLGLSNYGYTF. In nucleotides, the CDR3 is TGTGCCAGCAGCTTAGGGTTGTCGAACTATGGCTACACCTTC. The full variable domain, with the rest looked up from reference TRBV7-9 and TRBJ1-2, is DTGVSQNPRHKITKRGQNVTFRCDPISEHNRLYWYRQTLGQGPEFLTYFQNEAQLEKSRLLSDRFSAERPKGSFSTLEIQRTEQGDSAMYLCASSLGLSNYGYTFGSGTRLTVV.

CDR3 sequence: CASSADVMAEKLFF. The DNA for the CDR3 is TGTGCCAGCAGCGCGGACGTAATGGCTGAAAAACTGTTTTTT. The V and J genes are TRBV5-4 and TRBJ1-4; D not resolved. CDR1 is SGHNT and CDR2 is YYREEE in the germline V gene (reference sequence). Trimming took off 4 bases at V and 7 bases at J, with 14 bases between the two ends. The CDR3 is 14 residues long.

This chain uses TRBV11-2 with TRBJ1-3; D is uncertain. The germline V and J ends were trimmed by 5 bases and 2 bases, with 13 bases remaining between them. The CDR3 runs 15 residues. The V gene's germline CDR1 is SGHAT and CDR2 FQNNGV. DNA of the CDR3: TGTGCCAGCAGCCCTAATAGCGGGACTGGAAACACCATATATTTT. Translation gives CASSPNSGTGNTIYF.

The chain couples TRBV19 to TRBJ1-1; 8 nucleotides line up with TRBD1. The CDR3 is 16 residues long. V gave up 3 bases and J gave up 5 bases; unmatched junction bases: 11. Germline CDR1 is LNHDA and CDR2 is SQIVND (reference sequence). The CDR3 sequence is CASSMGFRTGNTEAFF. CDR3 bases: TGTGCCAGTAGTATGGGTTTCCGGACAGGGAATACTGAAGCTTTCTTT. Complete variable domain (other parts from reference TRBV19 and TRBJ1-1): DGGITQSPKYLFRKEGQNVTLSCEQNLNHDAMYWYRQDPGQGLRLIYYSQIVNDFQKGDIAEGYSVSREKKESFPLTVTSAQKNPTAFYLCASSMGFRTGNTEAFFGQGTRLTVV.

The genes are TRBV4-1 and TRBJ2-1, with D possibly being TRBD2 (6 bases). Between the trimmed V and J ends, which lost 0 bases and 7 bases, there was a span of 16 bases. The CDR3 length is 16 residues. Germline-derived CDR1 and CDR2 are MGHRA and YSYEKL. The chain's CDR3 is CASSQDIADGANEQFF. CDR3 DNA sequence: TGCGCCAGCAGCCAAGATATAGCGGACGGGGCAAATGAGCAGTTCTTC.

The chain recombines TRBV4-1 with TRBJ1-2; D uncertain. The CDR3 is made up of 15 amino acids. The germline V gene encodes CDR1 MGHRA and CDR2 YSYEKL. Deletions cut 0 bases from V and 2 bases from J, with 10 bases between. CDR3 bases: TGCGCCAGCAGCCAAGATGGGAATTCGAACTATGGCTACACCTTC. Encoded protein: CASSQDGNSNYGYTF.

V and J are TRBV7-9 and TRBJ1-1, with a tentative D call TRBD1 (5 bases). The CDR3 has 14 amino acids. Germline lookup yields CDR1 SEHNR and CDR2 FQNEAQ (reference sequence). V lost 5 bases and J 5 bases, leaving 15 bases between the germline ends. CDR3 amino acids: CASSVLRGETEAFF. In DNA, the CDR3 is TGTGCCAGCAGCGTGTTACGGGGGGAGACTGAAGCTTTCTTT.

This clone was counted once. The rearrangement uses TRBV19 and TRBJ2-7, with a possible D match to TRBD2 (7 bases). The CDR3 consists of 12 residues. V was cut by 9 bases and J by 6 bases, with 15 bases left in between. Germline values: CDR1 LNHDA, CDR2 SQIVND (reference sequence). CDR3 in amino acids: CASGTSGGEQYF. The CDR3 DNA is TGTGCCAGCGGGACATCGGGGGGCGAGCAGTACTTC. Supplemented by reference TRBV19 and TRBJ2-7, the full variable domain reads DGGITQSPKYLFRKEGQNVTLSCEQNLNHDAMYWYRQDPGQGLRLIYYSQIVNDFQKGDIAEGYSVSREKKESFPLTVTSAQKNPTAFYLCASGTSGGEQYFGPGTRLTVT.

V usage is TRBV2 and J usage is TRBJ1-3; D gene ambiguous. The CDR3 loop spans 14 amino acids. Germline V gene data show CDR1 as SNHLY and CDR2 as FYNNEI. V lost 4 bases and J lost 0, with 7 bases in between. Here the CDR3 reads CASSGRLSGNTIYF. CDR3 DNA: TGTGCCAGCAGTGGCCGGCTCTCTGGAAACACCATATATTTT.

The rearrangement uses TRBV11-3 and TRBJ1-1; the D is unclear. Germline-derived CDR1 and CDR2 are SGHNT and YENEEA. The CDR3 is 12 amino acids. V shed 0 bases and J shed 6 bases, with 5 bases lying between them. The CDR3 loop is CASSLDNAEAFF. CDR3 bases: TGTGCCAGCAGCTTAGATAACGCTGAAGCTTTCTTT. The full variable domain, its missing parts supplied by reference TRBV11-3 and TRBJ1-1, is EAGVVQSPRYKIIEKKQPVAFWCNPISGHNTLYWYLQNLGQGPELLIRYENEEAVDDSQLPKDRFSAERLKGVDSTLKIQPAELGDSAVYLCASSLDNAEAFFGQGTRLTVV.

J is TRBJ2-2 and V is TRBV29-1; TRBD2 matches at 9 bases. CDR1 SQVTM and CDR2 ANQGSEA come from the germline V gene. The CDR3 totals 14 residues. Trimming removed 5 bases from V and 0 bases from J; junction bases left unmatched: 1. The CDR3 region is CSVKRGANTGELFF. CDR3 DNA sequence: TGCAGCGTTAAGCGGGGGGCGAACACCGGGGAGCTGTTTTTT.

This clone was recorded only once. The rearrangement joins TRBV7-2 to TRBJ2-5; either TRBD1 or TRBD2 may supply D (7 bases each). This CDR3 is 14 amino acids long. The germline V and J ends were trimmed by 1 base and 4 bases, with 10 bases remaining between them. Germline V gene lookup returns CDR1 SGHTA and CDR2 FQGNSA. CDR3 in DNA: TGTGCCAGCAGCTTAGTCAGGGGGGGAGAGACCCAGTACTTC. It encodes CASSLVRGGETQYF. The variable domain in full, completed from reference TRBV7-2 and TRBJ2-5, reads GAGVSQSPSNKVTEKGKDVELRCDPISGHTALYWYRQSLGQGLEFLIYFQGNSAPDKSGLPSDRFSAERTGGSVSTLTIQRTQQEDSAVYLCASSLVRGGETQYFGPGTRLLVL.

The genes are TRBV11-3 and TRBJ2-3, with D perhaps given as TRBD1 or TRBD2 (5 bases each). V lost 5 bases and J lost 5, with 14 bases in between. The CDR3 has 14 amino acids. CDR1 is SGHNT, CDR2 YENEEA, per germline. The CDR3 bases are TGTGCCAGCAGCCGGGACCCCAACGGAGATACGCAGTATTTT. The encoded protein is CASSRDPNGDTQYF. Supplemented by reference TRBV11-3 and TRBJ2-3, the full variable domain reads EAGVVQSPRYKIIEKKQPVAFWCNPISGHNTLYWYLQNLGQGPELLIRYENEEAVDDSQLPKDRFSAERLKGVDSTLKIQPAELGDSAVYLCASSRDPNGDTQYFGPGTRLTVL.

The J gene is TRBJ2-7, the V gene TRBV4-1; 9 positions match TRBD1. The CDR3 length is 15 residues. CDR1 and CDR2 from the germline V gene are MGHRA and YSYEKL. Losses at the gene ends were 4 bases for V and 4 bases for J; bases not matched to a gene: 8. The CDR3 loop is CASSPGQGMGYEQYF. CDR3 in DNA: TGCGCCAGCAGCCCGGGACAGGGTATGGGTTACGAGCAGTACTTC.

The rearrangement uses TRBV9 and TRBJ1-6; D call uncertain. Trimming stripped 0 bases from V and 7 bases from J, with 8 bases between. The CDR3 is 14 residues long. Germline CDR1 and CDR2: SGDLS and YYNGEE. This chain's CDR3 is CASSVGAGNSPLHF. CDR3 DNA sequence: TGTGCCAGCAGCGTAGGGGCGGGGAATTCACCCCTCCACTTT. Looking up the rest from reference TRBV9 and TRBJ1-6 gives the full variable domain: DSGVTQTPKHLITATGQRVTLRCSPRSGDLSVYWYQQSLDQGLQFLIQYYNGEERAKGNILERFSAQQFPDLHSELNLSSLELGDSALYFCASSVGAGNSPLHFGNGTRLTVT.

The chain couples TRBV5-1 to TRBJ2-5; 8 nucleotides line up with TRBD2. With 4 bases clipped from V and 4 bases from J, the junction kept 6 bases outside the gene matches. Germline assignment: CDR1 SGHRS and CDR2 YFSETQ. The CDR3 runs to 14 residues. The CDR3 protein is CASSGSGVIETQYF. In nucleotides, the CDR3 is TGCGCCAGCAGCGGTAGCGGGGTCATAGAGACCCAGTACTTC.

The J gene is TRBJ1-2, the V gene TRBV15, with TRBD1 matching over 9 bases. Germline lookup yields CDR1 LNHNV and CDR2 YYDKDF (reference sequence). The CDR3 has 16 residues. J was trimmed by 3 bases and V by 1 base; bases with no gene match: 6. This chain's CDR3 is CATSRGGTGSHYGYTF. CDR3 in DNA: TGTGCCACCAGCAGAGGGGGGACAGGGTCGCACTATGGCTACACCTTC.

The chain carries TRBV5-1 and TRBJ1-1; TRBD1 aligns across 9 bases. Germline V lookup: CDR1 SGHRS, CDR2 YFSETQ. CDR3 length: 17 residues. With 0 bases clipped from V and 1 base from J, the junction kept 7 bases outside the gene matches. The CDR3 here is CASSLGPTGGRNTEAFF. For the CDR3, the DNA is TGCGCCAGCAGCTTGGGCCCCACAGGGGGCAGGAACACTGAAGCTTTCTTT. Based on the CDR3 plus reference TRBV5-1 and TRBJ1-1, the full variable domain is KAGVTQTPRYLIKTRGQQVTLSCSPISGHRSVSWYQQTPGQGLQFLFEYFSETQRNKGNFPGRFSGRQFSNSRSEMNVSTLELGDSALYLCASSLGPTGGRNTEAFFGQGTRLTVV.

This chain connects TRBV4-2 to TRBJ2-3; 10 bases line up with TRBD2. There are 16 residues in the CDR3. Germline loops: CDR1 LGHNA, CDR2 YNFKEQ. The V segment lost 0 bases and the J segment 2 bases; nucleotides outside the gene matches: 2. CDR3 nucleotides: TGTGCCAGCAGCCAAGATACTAGCGGGACCACAGATACGCAGTATTTT. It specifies CASSQDTSGTTDTQYF.

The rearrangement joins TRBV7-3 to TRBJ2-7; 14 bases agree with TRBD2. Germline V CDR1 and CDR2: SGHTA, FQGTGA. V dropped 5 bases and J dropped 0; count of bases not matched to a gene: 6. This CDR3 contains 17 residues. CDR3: CASSPRGLAGASYEQYF. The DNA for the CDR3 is TGTGCCAGCAGCCCTCGGGGACTAGCGGGGGCCTCCTACGAGCAGTACTTC.

The CDR3 nucleotides read TGCGCCAGCAGTGAGACAGGCGGGAACTCCTACGAGCAGTACTTC. It is translated as CASSETGGNSYEQYF. V is TRBV10-2 and J is TRBJ2-7; tentative D call: TRBD2 (6 bases). Germline lookup yields CDR1 WSHSY and CDR2 SAAADI. The CDR3 is 15 residues long. Between the trimmed V and J ends, which lost 2 bases and 0 bases, there was a span of 11 bases.